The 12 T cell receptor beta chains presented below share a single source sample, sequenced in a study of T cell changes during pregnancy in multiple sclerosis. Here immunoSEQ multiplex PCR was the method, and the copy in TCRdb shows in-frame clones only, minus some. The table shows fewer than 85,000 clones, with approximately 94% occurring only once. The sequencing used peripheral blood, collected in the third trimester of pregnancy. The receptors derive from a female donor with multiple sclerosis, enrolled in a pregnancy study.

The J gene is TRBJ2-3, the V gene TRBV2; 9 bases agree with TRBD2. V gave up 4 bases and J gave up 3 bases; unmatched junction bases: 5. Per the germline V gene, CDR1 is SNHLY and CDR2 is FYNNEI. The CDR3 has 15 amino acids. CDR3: CASSAGTSRTDTQYF. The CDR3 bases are TGTGCCAGCAGTGCCGGGACTAGCAGGACAGATACGCAGTATTTT. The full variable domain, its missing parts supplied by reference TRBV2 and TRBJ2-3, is EPEVTQTPSHQVTQMGQEVILRCVPISNHLYFYWYRQILGQKVEFLVSFYNNEISEKSEIFDDQFSVERPDGSNFTLKIRSTKLEDSAMYFCASSAGTSRTDTQYFGPGTRLTVL.

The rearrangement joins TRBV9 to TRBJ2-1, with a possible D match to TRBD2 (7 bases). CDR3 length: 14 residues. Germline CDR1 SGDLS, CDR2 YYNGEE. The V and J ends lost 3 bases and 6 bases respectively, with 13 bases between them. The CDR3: CASSGTRGGNEQFF. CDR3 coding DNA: TGTGCCAGCAGCGGAACAAGGGGGGGCAATGAGCAGTTCTTC.

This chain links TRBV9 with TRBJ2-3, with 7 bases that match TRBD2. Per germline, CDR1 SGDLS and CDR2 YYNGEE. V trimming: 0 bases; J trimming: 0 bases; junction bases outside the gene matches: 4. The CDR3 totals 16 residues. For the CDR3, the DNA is TGTGCCAGCAGCGTAGCTGGGGGGGGGAGCACAGATACGCAGTATTTT. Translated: CASSVAGGGSTDTQYF. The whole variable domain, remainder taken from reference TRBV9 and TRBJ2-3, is DSGVTQTPKHLITATGQRVTLRCSPRSGDLSVYWYQQSLDQGLQFLIQYYNGEERAKGNILERFSAQQFPDLHSELNLSSLELGDSALYFCASSVAGGGSTDTQYFGPGTRLTVL.

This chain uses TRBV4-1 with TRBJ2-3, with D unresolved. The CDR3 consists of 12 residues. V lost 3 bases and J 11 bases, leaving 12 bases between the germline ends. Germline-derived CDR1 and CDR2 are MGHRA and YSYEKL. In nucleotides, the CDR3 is TGCGCCAGCAGCCAGTACCCGAGGAGGCAGTATTTT. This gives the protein CASSQYPRRQYF.

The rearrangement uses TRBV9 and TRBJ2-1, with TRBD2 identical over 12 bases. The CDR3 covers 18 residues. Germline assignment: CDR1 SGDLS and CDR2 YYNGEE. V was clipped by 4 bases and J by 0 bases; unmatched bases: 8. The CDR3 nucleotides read TGTGCCAGCAGCAGGCGGCTAGCGGGGGGGAGCTCCTACAATGAGCAGTTCTTC. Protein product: CASSRRLAGGSSYNEQFF.

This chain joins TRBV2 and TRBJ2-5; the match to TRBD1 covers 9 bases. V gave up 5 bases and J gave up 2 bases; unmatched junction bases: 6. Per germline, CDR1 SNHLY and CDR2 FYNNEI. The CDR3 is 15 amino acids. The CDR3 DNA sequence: TGTGCCAGCAGTCATGACAGGGGGAGACAAGAGACCCAGTACTTC. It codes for CASSHDRGRQETQYF. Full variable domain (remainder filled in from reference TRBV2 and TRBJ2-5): EPEVTQTPSHQVTQMGQEVILRCVPISNHLYFYWYRQILGQKVEFLVSFYNNEISEKSEIFDDQFSVERPDGSNFTLKIRSTKLEDSAMYFCASSHDRGRQETQYFGPGTRLLVL.

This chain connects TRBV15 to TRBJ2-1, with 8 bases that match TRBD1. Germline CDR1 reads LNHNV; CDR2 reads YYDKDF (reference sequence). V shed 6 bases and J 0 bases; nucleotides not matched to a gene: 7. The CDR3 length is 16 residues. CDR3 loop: CATRNPGQASYNEQFF. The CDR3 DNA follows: TGTGCCACCAGGAACCCGGGACAGGCCTCCTACAATGAGCAGTTCTTC.

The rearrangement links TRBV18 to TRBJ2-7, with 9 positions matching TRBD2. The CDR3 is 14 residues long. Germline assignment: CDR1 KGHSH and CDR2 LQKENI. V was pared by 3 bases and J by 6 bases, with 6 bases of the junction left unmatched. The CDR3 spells CASSPRGTSREQYF. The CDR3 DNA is TGTGCCAGCTCACCGCGAGGGACTAGCCGCGAGCAGTACTTC.

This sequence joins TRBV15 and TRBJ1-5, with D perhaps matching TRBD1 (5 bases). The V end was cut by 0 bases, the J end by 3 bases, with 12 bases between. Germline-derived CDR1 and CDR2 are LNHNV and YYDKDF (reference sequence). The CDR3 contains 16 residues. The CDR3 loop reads CATSRDWGGANQPQHF. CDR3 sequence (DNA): TGTGCCACCAGCAGAGATTGGGGGGGTGCCAATCAGCCCCAGCATTTT.

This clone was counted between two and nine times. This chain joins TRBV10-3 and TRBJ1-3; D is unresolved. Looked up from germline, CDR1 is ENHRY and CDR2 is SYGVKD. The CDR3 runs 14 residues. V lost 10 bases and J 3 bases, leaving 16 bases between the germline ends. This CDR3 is CATHPREVGNTIYF. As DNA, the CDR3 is TGTGCCACCCACCCCCGAGAAGTTGGAAACACCATATATTTT.

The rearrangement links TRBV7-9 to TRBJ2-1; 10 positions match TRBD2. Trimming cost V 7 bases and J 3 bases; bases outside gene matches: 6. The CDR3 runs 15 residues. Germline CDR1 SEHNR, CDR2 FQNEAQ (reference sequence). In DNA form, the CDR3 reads TGTGCCAGCAACGTAGCGGGGGGAGGCTACAATGAGCAGTTCTTC. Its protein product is CASNVAGGGYNEQFF.

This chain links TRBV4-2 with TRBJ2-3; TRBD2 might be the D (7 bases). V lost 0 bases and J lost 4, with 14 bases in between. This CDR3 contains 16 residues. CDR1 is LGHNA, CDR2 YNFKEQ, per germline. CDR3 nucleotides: TGTGCCAGCAGCCAAGAAGGGGGGGGGAATTCAGATACGCAGTATTTT. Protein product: CASSQEGGGNSDTQYF.